The table lists the clone carrying this T cell receptor beta chain with many counts. The target antigen is unknown. TCRdb redid the calling of the reads with MiXCR, one entry per CDR3 protein. Of 500,000 or so distinct CDR3 sequences detected, 16% appear once; the ten largest clones hold 24%. The CDR3 is 16 residues long. Germline CDR1 and CDR2: MNHNS and SASEGT. J lost 8 bases, V lost 4 bases, and 13 bases had no gene match. The entry originates in a study of T cell repertoires in cytomegalovirus infection. Study-level background: Both CMV infection and a matching HLA type were indicated by public TCR beta signatures. The study, taken as a whole, reports: Clonotype analysis showed dominance of the ex vivo response by HLA-C-restricted CMV-specific TCR beta clonotypes. Based on cumulative public TCR beta family frequency, carriers of CMV plus the relevant HLA were identified.

This clonotype was obtained from a human donor in good health (CMV status not recorded). Some clones in this sample may be carry-over from other donors' samples. Sequencing was done on a sample of CD8+ T cells from PBMCs. The chain links TRBV6-1 to TRBJ1-4; 7 bases align to TRBD1. As DNA, the CDR3 is TGTGCCAGCAGTGGAAGGGGGCCAACCGGGGGGGAAAAACTGTTTTTT. It specifies CASSGRGPTGGEKLFF.